Sequencing of this T cell receptor (beta chain) was carried out in a study of Ad26.COV2.S vaccination and SARS-CoV-2 variants. Study results and caveats: Vaccinated and placebo-treated recipients had similar non-spike TCR breadth.

Treatment meaning: about 20 received Ad26.COV2.S at low or high dose, single or two shots; about 5 received placebo; per-sample allocation not given. It was on day 63 after the first vaccine or placebo injection that samples were taken. CDR3 length: 16 amino acids. CDR1 SNHLY and CDR2 FYNNEI come from the germline V gene. Trimming took 3 bases from V and 1 from J, leaving 14 bases between them. On this clone itself: Its antigen is not known.

The protocol was immunoSEQ multiplex PCR, while the TCRdb copy is restricted to in-frame clones and leaves out a portion. There are some 390,000 clones in the sample; roughly nine tenths occur only once, and roughly 3.5% lies in the top ten. This rearrangement joins TRBV2 to TRBJ2-3, with no clear D. This TCR was sampled from a person between 18 and 65 years old who received the Ad26.COV2.S COVID-19 vaccine or a placebo. This material consisted of peripheral blood, taken in a trial of Ad26.COV2.S vaccine versus placebo. The CDR3 DNA reads as TGTGCCAGCAGTGACTCGAGTAAGTTGGGCACAGATACGCAGTATTTT. This gives the protein CASSDSSKLGTDTQYF. Based on the CDR3 plus reference TRBV2 and TRBJ2-3, the full variable domain is EPEVTQTPSHQVTQMGQEVILRCVPISNHLYFYWYRQILGQKVEFLVSFYNNEISEKSEIFDDQFSVERPDGSNFTLKIRSTKLEDSAMYFCASSDSSKLGTDTQYFGPGTRLTVL.